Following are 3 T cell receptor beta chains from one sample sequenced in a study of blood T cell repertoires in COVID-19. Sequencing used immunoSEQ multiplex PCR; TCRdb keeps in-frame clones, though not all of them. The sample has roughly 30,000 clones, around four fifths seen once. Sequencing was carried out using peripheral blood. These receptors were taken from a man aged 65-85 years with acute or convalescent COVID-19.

In DNA form, the CDR3 reads TGTGCCAGTAGCGCCTTGGACTATACCACAGATACGCAGTATTTT. Translated, it gives CASSALDYTTDTQYF. The chain uses TRBV19 and TRBJ2-3, with D perhaps matching TRBD2 (6 bases). The ends were cut back, 6 bases at V and 2 bases at J, with 15 bases in the middle. The CDR3 sequence is 15 residues long. The germline gives CDR1 LNHDA, CDR2 SQIVND (reference sequence).

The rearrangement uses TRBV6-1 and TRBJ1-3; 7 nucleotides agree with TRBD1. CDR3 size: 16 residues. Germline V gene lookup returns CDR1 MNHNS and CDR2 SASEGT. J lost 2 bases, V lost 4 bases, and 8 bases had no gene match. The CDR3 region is CASSAFPTGTGNTIYF. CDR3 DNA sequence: TGTGCCAGCAGTGCCTTCCCGACAGGGACTGGAAACACCATATATTTT.

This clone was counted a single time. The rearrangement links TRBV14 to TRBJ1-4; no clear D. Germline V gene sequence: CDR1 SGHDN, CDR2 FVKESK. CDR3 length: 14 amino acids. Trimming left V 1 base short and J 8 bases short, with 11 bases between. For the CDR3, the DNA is TGTGCCAGCAGCCAAGGGACTCTGGAGGAAAAACTGTTTTTT. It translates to CASSQGTLEEKLFF.